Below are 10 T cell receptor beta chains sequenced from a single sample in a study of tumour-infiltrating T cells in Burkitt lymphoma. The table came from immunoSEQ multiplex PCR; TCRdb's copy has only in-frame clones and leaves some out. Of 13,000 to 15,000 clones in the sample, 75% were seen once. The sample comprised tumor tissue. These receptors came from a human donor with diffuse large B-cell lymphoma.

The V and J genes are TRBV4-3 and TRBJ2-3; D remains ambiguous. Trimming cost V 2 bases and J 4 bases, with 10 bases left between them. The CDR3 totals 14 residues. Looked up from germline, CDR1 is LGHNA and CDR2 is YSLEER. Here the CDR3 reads CASSQTMAPDTQYF. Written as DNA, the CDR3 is TGCGCCAGCAGCCAAACCATGGCCCCAGATACGCAGTATTTT.

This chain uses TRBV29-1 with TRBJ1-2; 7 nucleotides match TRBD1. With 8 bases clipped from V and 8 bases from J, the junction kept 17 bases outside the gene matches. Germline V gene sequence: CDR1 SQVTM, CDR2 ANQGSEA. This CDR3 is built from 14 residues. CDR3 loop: CSHRDRVVFGGYTF. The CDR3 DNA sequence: TGCAGCCACCGGGACAGAGTAGTATTCGGAGGCTACACCTTC.

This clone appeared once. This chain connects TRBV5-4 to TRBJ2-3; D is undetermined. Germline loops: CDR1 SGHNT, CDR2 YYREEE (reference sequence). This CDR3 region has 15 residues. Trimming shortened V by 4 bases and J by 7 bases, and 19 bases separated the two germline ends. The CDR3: CASSPSLGTYNTQYF. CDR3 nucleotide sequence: TGTGCCAGCAGCCCCTCCTTGGGAACTTATAATACGCAGTATTTT.

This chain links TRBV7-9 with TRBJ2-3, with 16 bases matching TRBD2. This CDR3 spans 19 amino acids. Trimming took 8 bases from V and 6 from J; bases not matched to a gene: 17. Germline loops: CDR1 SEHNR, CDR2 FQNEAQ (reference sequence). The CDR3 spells CASGTFGTSGRAGVDTQYF. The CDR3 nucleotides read TGTGCCAGCGGCACCTTTGGGACTAGCGGGAGGGCCGGTGTGGATACGCAGTATTTT.

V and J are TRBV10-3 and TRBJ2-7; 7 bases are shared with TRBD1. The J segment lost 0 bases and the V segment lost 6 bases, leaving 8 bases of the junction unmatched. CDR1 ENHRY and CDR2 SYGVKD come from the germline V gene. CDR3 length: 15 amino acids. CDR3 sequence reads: CAISTDRTYSYEQYF. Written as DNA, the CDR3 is TGTGCCATCAGCACGGACAGGACCTACTCCTACGAGCAGTACTTC.

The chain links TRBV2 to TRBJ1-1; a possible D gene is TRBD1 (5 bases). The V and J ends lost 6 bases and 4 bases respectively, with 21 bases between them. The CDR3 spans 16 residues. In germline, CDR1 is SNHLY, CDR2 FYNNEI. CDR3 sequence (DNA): TGTGCCAGCAGCTTCCGGGTGGGGGAAAGGAGCACTGAAGCTTTCTTT. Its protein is CASSFRVGERSTEAFF.

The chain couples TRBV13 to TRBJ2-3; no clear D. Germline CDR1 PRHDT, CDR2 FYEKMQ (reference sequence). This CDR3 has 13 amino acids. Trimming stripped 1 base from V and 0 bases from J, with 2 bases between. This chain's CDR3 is CASSLESTDTQYF. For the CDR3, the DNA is TGTGCCAGCAGCTTAGAGAGCACAGATACGCAGTATTTT.

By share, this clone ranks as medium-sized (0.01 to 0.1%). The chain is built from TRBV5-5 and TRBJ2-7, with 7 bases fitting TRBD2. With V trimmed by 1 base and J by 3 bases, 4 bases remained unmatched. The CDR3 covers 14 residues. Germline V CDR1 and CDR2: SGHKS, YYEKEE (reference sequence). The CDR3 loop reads CASSLFGTNYEQYV. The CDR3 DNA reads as TGTGCCAGCAGCTTGTTTGGGACTAACTACGAGCAGTACGTC.

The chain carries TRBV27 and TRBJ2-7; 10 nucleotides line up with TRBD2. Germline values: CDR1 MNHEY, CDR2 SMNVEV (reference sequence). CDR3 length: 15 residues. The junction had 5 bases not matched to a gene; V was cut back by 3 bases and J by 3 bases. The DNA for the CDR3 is TGTGCCAGCAGTTTGAGGACTAGCGGTCTCTACGAGCAGTACTTC. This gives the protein CASSLRTSGLYEQYF.

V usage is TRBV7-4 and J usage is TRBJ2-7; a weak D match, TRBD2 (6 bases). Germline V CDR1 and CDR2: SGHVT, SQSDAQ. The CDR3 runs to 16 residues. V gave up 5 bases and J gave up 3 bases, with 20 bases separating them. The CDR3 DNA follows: TGTGCCAGCAGCAAAAACGGGGCGGGGCCATACTACGAGCAGTACGTC. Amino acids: CASSKNGAGPYYEQYV.